A single TCR beta chain is shown here with its context. This clone is a singleton in its sample. The antigen it binds to is not known. No base-level quality is on record; no much larger clone is a single base apart. Patients with autoimmune disease history or receiving systemic immunosuppression were excluded from the trial. Peripheral blood for TCR sequencing was collected from all dose cohorts at baseline, on cycle 4 day 1, and on cycle 7 day 1. Samples came from an open-label, multicenter, first-in-human phase I dose-escalation trial of ivuxolimab. Adults with locally advanced or metastatic head and neck squamous cell, hepatocellular, melanoma or renal cell carcinoma were enrolled in the trial. Before TCR sequencing, CD4+ T cells and CD8+ T cells were sorted from peripheral blood as separate populations. These data belong to a study of OX40 agonist ivuxolimab in advanced cancers. Context from the whole study: Ivuxolimab was a fully human IgG2 agonistic monoclonal antibody targeting the costimulatory receptor OX40 (CD134). Intravenous ivuxolimab was administered to patients every 2 weeks at six dose levels: 0.01, 0.1, 0.3, 1.5, 3 and 10 mg/kg. Of the roughly 52 dose-escalation patients, hepatocellular carcinoma was present in some 19, melanoma in approximately 15, renal cell carcinoma in 9 and head and neck cancer in 9. In the dose-escalation cohort, around 80% of patients were male, and the mean age was 60 years with a range of about 23 to 79. Prior anti-PD-1, anti-PD-L1 or anti-CTLA-4 therapy was permitted, and checkpoint inhibitors had been received by about 36% of dose-escalation patients. Partial responses were achieved by three dose-escalation patients, of whom one had hepatocellular carcinoma and two had cutaneous melanoma. The point of sequencing TCRbeta in the periphery was to test whether ivuxolimab changed TCR sequence diversity and drove clonal T-cell expansion. The monotherapy dose-escalation portion (N of about 50 patients) of the phase I ivuxolimab trial is reported in the paper. Summary of the overall study and its limitations: Partial responders in the 0.1-3.0 mg/kg groups had among the lowest normalized peripheral clonal expansion, especially among CD8+ T cells. Low levels of normalized T-cell clonal expansion were also seen in some patients who did not respond. Antigen specificity was not determined for the clonally expanded peripheral T cells. After ivuxolimab, CD8+ T cells had more expanded clones than CD4+ T cells on average. At doses of 0.1 to 3.0 mg/kg, clonal expansion of both CD4+ and CD8+ T cells in blood was seen between baseline and week 6.

The germline V gene sets CDR1 to SGHAT and CDR2 to FQNNGV. The CDR3 has 16 amino acids, counting the end cysteine and phenylalanine. Of all the DNA, just the CDR3 is kept, 48 bases in frame from base 1. The trim is 1 base for V and 1 base for J, with a gap of 14 bases between the germline ends. Genomic DNA was extracted from sorted cells for sequencing of the TCRbeta CDR3 region. The immunoSEQ Assay was used to sequence the TCRbeta CDR3 regions. Entries here come from immuneACCESS through TCRdb and include only in-frame sequences with V and J called. Some clones fail to appear in such tables; in the studies checked, an unresolved V gene covers under half of the shortfall, and the cause of the remainder is unknown. This sample holds some 65,000 clones; 87% were observed only once. The ten largest make up 2% to 2.5% of the sample.

The receptor's source is an adult with an advanced solid tumor such as melanoma, head and neck, liver or kidney cancer. The material was CD4+ or CD8+ T cells sorted from blood, obtained in a trial of the OX40 agonist ivuxolimab. The chain joins TRBV11-2 to TRBJ2-7, with no reliable assignment of the D segment. The DNA sequence is TGTGCCAGCAGCTTAGTACCCGGGTTGGGATCCTACGAGCAGTACTTC. It translates to CASSLVPGLGSYEQYF.